This record concerns one TCR beta chain sequence. PCR involved 60 Vbeta and 13 Jbeta primers. Using immunoSEQ multiplex PCR, the repertoire was profiled, and TCRdb retains in-frame clones only, with some absent. The sample gives about 160,000 clones, about 72% of which show up once; more than 2% is in the top ten. This entry belongs to a study of cytomegalovirus exposure and HLA in healthy donors. The TCR comes from a man aged 50 or older in good health and CMV-seropositive. Sequenced: PBMCs.

The CDR3 protein is CASSPGTANYGYTF. CDR3 bases: TGCGCCAGCAGCCCTGGGACAGCTAACTATGGCTACACCTTC. The chain links TRBV5-1 to TRBJ1-2; 7 bases are a match to TRBD1. The CDR3 loop spans 14 amino acids. Losses at the gene ends were 4 bases for V and 0 bases for J; bases not matched to a gene: 3. Germline loops: CDR1 SGHRS, CDR2 YFSETQ. The whole variable domain, remainder taken from reference TRBV5-1 and TRBJ1-2, is KAGVTQTPRYLIKTRGQQVTLSCSPISGHRSVSWYQQTPGQGLQFLFEYFSETQRNKGNFPGRFSGRQFSNSRSEMNVSTLELGDSALYLCASSPGTANYGYTFGSGTRLTVV.